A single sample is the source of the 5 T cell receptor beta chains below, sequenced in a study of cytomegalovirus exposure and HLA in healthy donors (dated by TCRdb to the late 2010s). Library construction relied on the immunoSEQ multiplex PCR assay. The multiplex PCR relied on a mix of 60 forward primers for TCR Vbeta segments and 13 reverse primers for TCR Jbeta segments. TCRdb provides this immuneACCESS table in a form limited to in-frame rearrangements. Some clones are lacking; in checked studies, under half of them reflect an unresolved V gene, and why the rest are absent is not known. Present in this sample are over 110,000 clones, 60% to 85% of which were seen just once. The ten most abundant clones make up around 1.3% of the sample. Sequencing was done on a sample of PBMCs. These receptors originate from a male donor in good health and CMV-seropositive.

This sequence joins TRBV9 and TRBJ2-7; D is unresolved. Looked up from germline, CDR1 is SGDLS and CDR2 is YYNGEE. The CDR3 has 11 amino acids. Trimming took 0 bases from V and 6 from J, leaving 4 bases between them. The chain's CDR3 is CASSVGLEQYF. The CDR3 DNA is TGTGCCAGCAGCGTAGGGCTCGAGCAGTACTTC.

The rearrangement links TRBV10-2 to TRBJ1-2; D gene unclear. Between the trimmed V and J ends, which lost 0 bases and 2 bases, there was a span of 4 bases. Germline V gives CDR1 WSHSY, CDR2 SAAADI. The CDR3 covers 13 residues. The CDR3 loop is CASSESRNYGYTF. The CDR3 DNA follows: TGCGCCAGCAGTGAGTCCAGAAACTATGGCTACACCTTC.

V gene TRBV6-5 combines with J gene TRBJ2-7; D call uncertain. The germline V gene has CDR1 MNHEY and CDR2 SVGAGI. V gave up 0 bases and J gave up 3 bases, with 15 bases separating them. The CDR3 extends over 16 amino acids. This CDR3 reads CASSYSNPAGYYEQYF. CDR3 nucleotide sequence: TGTGCCAGCAGTTACTCGAATCCTGCCGGGTACTACGAGCAGTACTTC.

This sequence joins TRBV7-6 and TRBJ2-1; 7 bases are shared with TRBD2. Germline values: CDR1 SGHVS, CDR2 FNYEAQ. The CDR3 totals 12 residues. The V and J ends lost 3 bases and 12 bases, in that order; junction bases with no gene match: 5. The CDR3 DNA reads TGTGCCAGCAGCTTCCCTGGGGGGGGGCAGTTCTTC. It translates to CASSFPGGGQFF. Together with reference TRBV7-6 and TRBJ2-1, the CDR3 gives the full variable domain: GAGVSQSPRYKVTKRGQDVALRCDPISGHVSLYWYRQALGQGPEFLTYFNYEAQQDKSGLPNDRFSAERPEGSISTLTIQRTEQRDSAMYRCASSFPGGGQFFGPGTRLTVL.

The CDR3 DNA reads TGTGCCAGTGAGACAGGGGACTATGGCTACACCTTC. Its protein is CASETGDYGYTF. The genes are TRBV2 and TRBJ1-2; 8 bases agree with TRBD1. The CDR3 has 12 amino acids. CDR1 and CDR2 from the germline V gene are SNHLY and FYNNEI. Trimming cost V 9 bases and J 3 bases; bases outside gene matches: 3. Full variable domain (missing parts from reference TRBV2 and TRBJ1-2): EPEVTQTPSHQVTQMGQEVILRCVPISNHLYFYWYRQILGQKVEFLVSFYNNEISEKSEIFDDQFSVERPDGSNFTLKIRSTKLEDSAMYFCASETGDYGYTFGSGTRLTVV.